This T cell receptor beta chain was recovered during a study of shared clonotypes between healthy human individuals. Overall study findings and caveats: Sharing across four donors was seen in approximately 5.2% of naive CD4 clonotypes. Estimated richness was generally greater in naive than memory subsets. The small donor group covered limited genetic and exposure diversity.

Using immunoSEQ multiplex PCR, the repertoire was profiled, and TCRdb retains in-frame clones only, with some absent. The sample contains about 2.1 million clones, just over 90% of which appear only once. The naive CD8 population came from CD45RO-negative cells selected for CCR7, without terminally differentiated effector memory CD45RA+ cells. Donors were healthy HIV-negative adults without recently reported acute infections or vaccinations. V dropped 4 bases and J dropped 0 bases, with 14 bases sitting between them. Germline V gives CDR1 SGHDT, CDR2 YYEEEE. The CDR3 sequence is 15 residues long. As for this clone: As yet, its antigen is unknown.

Sequenced input: naive CD8+ T cells from PBMCs. This chain joins TRBV5-6 and TRBJ2-7, with D possibly matching TRBD2 (6 bases). This receptor was obtained from a man between 18 and 29 years old in good health. Some clones in this sample may be carry-over from other donors' samples. CDR3 in amino acids: CASSGGVVSSYEQYF. CDR3 DNA: TGTGCCAGCAGCGGAGGGGTCGTCAGCTCCTACGAGCAGTACTTC.